Sequencing of this T cell receptor (beta chain) was carried out in a study of blood T cell repertoires in COVID-19. In its sample, this clone was seen once. TCRdb keeps only in-frame clones here, not all; method: immunoSEQ multiplex PCR. The repertoire holds fewer than 400,000 clones, roughly 90% seen once, with approximately 17% in the top ten. Sequencing input: PBMCs or T cells enriched from blood (not recorded which). This receptor was taken from a woman aged 30 to 39 who had recovered from COVID-19.

Here the CDR3 DNA reads TGTGCCAGCAGCTCCTACGAACTACGCACAGATACGCAGTATTTT. Translating gives CASSSYELRTDTQYF. This sequence joins TRBV5-4 and TRBJ2-3; D ambiguous. The CDR3 covers 15 residues. Trimming left V 3 bases short and J 1 base short, with 12 bases between. Germline-derived CDR1 and CDR2 are SGHNT and YYREEE (reference sequence).